This note documents a single T cell receptor beta chain sequence. This CDR3 region has 17 residues. Deletions cut 4 bases from V and 10 bases from J, with 27 bases between. The germline gives CDR1 SGDLS, CDR2 YYNGEE. The data stem from a study of cytomegalovirus exposure and HLA in healthy donors. A multiplex PCR was run with 60 Vbeta primers and 13 Jbeta primers. Original analysis: Unique TCR beta chains totaled roughly 81 million in a later count, with approximately 11 million of them shared. Libraries were prepared by immunoSEQ multiplex PCR; TCRdb keeps only in-frame clonotypes and omits some of them. The V and J calls and clone size come from that table; D and trimming were worked out from the DNA. The sample yields roughly 180,000 clones, 75% to 90% seen once.

The chain links TRBV9 to TRBJ2-1, with D possibly TRBD2 on 8 matching bases. The sample was PBMCs. This TCR was recovered from a man between 18 and 29 years old in good health and CMV-seropositive. CDR3 bases: TGTGCCAGCAGCCAGGGGGTGGGGCGGGGGGCGGTCAACGAGCAGTTCTTC. Translation gives CASSQGVGRGAVNEQFF.